Given below is one T cell receptor beta chain in context. This entry comes from a study of blood T cell repertoires in COVID-19. The overall study: Acute and convalescent COVID-19 samples came from the United States, Italy and Spain. PBMCs, B-cell-depleted T cells, or T cells were the source of the cDNA or gDNA that made up the material.

From germline, CDR1 is SGHRS and CDR2 YFSETQ. The CDR3 has 15 residues. V was trimmed by 0 bases and J by 7 bases, leaving 13 bases between them. Original handling: Amplifying reference gene primers gave estimates of nucleated cell counts. TCRdb keeps only in-frame clones here, not all; method: immunoSEQ multiplex PCR. V, J and clone size are taken as reported in that table, and D and trimming were inferred from the DNA itself. This table has roughly 120,000 clones, roughly four fifths appearing once. The rearrangement joins TRBV5-1 to TRBJ2-2; TRBD1 might be the D (5 bases). The sequenced material came from peripheral blood. The sequence was collected from a man between 70 and 80 years old with acute or convalescent COVID-19. In nucleotides, the CDR3 is TGCGCCAGCAGCTTGGACAGGCCCAACCACGGGGAGCTGTTTTTT. It translates to CASSLDRPNHGELFF.